The rows below give T cell receptor beta chains drawn from one sample of a study. TCRdb reprocessed the 5' RACE reads with MiXCR, giving one entry per CDR3 protein. The sample lists over 45,000 distinct CDR3 sequences, roughly 28% seen once, with 2% to 2.5% in the top ten. The sequenced sample was tumor-infiltrating Tregs sorted from the breast tumor. The receptor set was obtained from a female donor with breast cancer. CDR3s include the opening cysteine and the closing phenylalanine or tryptophan. A D gene is named only where the DNA matches it firmly. The size entry is marked missing in some rows and otherwise reads once, few, many or a size class.

clone_size: many
j_call: TRBJ1-6
d_call: .
v_call: TRBV9
cdr3_nt: TGTGCCAGCAGCGTAGAGGACAGCCGTAATTCACCCCTCCACTTT
cdr3_aa: CASSVEDSRNSPLHF

clone_size: few
j_call: TRBJ1-4
d_call: .
v_call: TRBV11-2
cdr3_nt: TGTGCCAGCAGCCCACTGGGGGCAACTAATGAAAAACTGTTTTTT
cdr3_aa: CASSPLGATNEKLFF

clone_size: few
j_call: TRBJ2-6
d_call: .
v_call: TRBV6-5
cdr3_nt: TGTGCCAGCAGGCCTCACCGATCTGGGGCCAACGTCCTGACTTTC
cdr3_aa: CASRPHRSGANVLTF

clone_size: many
j_call: TRBJ1-2
d_call: TRBD1
v_call: TRBV4-1
cdr3_nt: TGCGCCAGCTCCCCGGGACAGGGGGCTTACGGCTACACCTTC
cdr3_aa: CASSPGQGAYGYTF

clone_size: .
j_call: TRBJ2-1
d_call: TRBD1
v_call: TRBV5-1
cdr3_nt: TGCGCCAGCAGCCCGGGACAGCCGAGCAATGAGCAGTTCTTC
cdr3_aa: CASSPGQPSNEQFF

clone_size: few
j_call: TRBJ2-1
d_call: TRBD2
v_call: TRBV30
cdr3_nt: TGTGCCTGGAGTGGAAAGGTCAGACTAGCCAGCTACAATGAGCAGTTCTTC
cdr3_aa: CAWSGKVRLASYNEQFF

clone_size: few
j_call: TRBJ2-5
d_call: TRBD2
v_call: TRBV3-1
cdr3_nt: TGTGCCAGCAGCGCCGGGACTAGCGGGGGCCAAGAGACCCAGTACTTC
cdr3_aa: CASSAGTSGGQETQYF

clone_size: .
j_call: TRBJ2-1
d_call: .
v_call: TRBV6-1
cdr3_nt: TGTGCCAGCAGTGAAATAGGGGTGGGAGTCGGCGATGAGCAGTTCTTC
cdr3_aa: CASSEIGVGVGDEQFF

clone_size: .
j_call: TRBJ2-7
d_call: TRBD1
v_call: TRBV20-1
cdr3_nt: TGCAGTGCTAGACCAGGGGGCCTCTCCTACGAGCAGTACTTC
cdr3_aa: CSARPGGLSYEQYF

clone_size: .
j_call: TRBJ1-1
d_call: .
v_call: TRBV2
cdr3_nt: TGTGCCAGCAGTGAAGTGGAGAACACTGAAGCTTTCTTT
cdr3_aa: CASSEVENTEAFF

clone_size: .
j_call: TRBJ1-2
d_call: .
v_call: TRBV4-3
cdr3_nt: TGCGCCAGCAGCCAAGAGGTTGGCAGGGCTAACTATGGCTACACCTTC
cdr3_aa: CASSQEVGRANYGYTF

clone_size: few
j_call: TRBJ2-1
d_call: TRBD2
v_call: TRBV7-9
cdr3_nt: TGTGCCAGCAGCTTATGGCTAGCGGGCTCCTACAATGAGCAGTTCTTC
cdr3_aa: CASSLWLAGSYNEQFF

clone_size: .
j_call: TRBJ1-5
d_call: .
v_call: TRBV24-1
cdr3_nt: TGTGCCACCAGTGATTTCAATTGGACGCGTCACAAGCCCAACCAGCCCCAGCATTTT
cdr3_aa: CATSDFNWTRHKPNQPQHF

clone_size: many
j_call: TRBJ1-1
d_call: .
v_call: TRBV6-1
cdr3_nt: TGTGCCAGCAGTGAAATTGGGGGGAGAACTGAAGCTTTCTTT
cdr3_aa: CASSEIGGRTEAFF

clone_size: few
j_call: TRBJ1-1
d_call: .
v_call: TRBV9
cdr3_nt: TGTGCCAGCAGCGTCTACACTGAAGCTTTCTTT
cdr3_aa: CASSVYTEAFF

clone_size: few
j_call: TRBJ1-1
d_call: .
v_call: TRBV4-2
cdr3_nt: TGTGCCAGCGGCCAAGATAAATATCGACTCGACACTGAAGCTTTCTTT
cdr3_aa: CASGQDKYRLDTEAFF

clone_size: many
j_call: TRBJ2-1
d_call: TRBD2
v_call: TRBV5-1
cdr3_nt: TGCGCCAGCAGCGATCCTAGCGGGAACTACAATGAGCAGTTCTTC
cdr3_aa: CASSDPSGNYNEQFF

clone_size: few
j_call: TRBJ2-3
d_call: .
v_call: TRBV5-5
cdr3_nt: TGTGCCAGCAGCTTCCATGACACAGATACGCAGTATTTT
cdr3_aa: CASSFHDTDTQYF

clone_size: few
j_call: TRBJ2-5
d_call: .
v_call: TRBV28
cdr3_nt: TGTGCCAGCAGTTTATCAACCCCGGGAAAGACCCAGTACTTC
cdr3_aa: CASSLSTPGKTQYF

clone_size: medium-sized
j_call: TRBJ2-3
d_call: .
v_call: TRBV4-1
cdr3_nt: TGCGCCAGCAGCCAAGTACTCTCCAAAGCTCCAGATACGCAGTATTTT
cdr3_aa: CASSQVLSKAPDTQYF

clone_size: few
j_call: TRBJ1-6
d_call: .
v_call: TRBV7-6
cdr3_nt: TGTGCCAGCAGCCTGGTACCCAGCTCCTATAATTCACCCCTCCACTTT
cdr3_aa: CASSLVPSSYNSPLHF

clone_size: .
j_call: TRBJ1-1
d_call: TRBD1
v_call: TRBV5-1
cdr3_nt: TGCGCCAGCACCGCTAGACAGGGTCTTGACACTGAAGCTTTCTTT
cdr3_aa: CASTARQGLDTEAFF

clone_size: few
j_call: TRBJ2-5
d_call: .
v_call: TRBV6-1
cdr3_nt: TGTGCCAGCAGTGAGAACCTTATGGACAGCCAAGAGACCCAGTACTTC
cdr3_aa: CASSENLMDSQETQYF

clone_size: few
j_call: TRBJ2-3
d_call: .
v_call: TRBV5-1
cdr3_nt: TGCGCCAGCAGCCCCGGGCAGGCAGGGGGCACAGATACGCAGTATTTT
cdr3_aa: CASSPGQAGGTDTQYF

clone_size: .
j_call: TRBJ2-3
d_call: TRBD1
v_call: TRBV4-3
cdr3_nt: TGCGCCAGCAGCCAAGAGACAGGGCTAGCGCAGTATTTT
cdr3_aa: CASSQETGLAQYF

clone_size: .
j_call: TRBJ1-2
d_call: .
v_call: TRBV3-1
cdr3_nt: TGTGCCAGCAGCAGGGGGGTGAATTATGGCTACACCTTC
cdr3_aa: CASSRGVNYGYTF

clone_size: many
j_call: TRBJ2-2
d_call: .
v_call: TRBV20-1
cdr3_nt: TGCAGTGCTTCGCGACATACCGGGGAGCTGTTTTTT
cdr3_aa: CSASRHTGELFF

clone_size: medium-sized
j_call: TRBJ1-5
d_call: .
v_call: TRBV20-1
cdr3_nt: TGCAGTGCTAGAGCCCCAGAGGCATACAATCAGCCCCAGCATTTT
cdr3_aa: CSARAPEAYNQPQHF

clone_size: few
j_call: TRBJ2-2
d_call: TRBD2
v_call: TRBV29-1
cdr3_nt: TGCAGCGCCGAGACTAGCGGGGTCACCGGGGAGCTGTTTTTT
cdr3_aa: CSAETSGVTGELFF

clone_size: medium-sized
j_call: TRBJ2-5
d_call: TRBD2
v_call: TRBV30
cdr3_nt: TGTGCCTGGAGTGGGCTAGCGGGCCAAGAGACCCAGTACTTC
cdr3_aa: CAWSGLAGQETQYF

clone_size: .
j_call: TRBJ2-7
d_call: .
v_call: TRBV20-1
cdr3_nt: TGCAGTGCTGGCCCGTTGGTGGGCTCCTACGAGCAGTACTTC
cdr3_aa: CSAGPLVGSYEQYF

clone_size: many
j_call: TRBJ2-1
d_call: .
v_call: TRBV5-4
cdr3_nt: TGTGCCAGCAGCCCAACTGGGTACAATGAGCAGTTCTTC
cdr3_aa: CASSPTGYNEQFF

clone_size: .
j_call: TRBJ1-2
d_call: TRBD1
v_call: TRBV4-3
cdr3_nt: TGCGCCAGCAACCAAGGTAGAGACAGGGGCGGTCTTGGCTACACCTTC
cdr3_aa: CASNQGRDRGGLGYTF

clone_size: .
j_call: TRBJ2-1
d_call: TRBD1
v_call: TRBV6-1
cdr3_nt: TGTGCCAGCAGGCCCCCCGACAGGGGTTTTTACAATGAGCAGTTCTTC
cdr3_aa: CASRPPDRGFYNEQFF

clone_size: .
j_call: TRBJ2-3
d_call: TRBD2
v_call: TRBV20-1
cdr3_nt: TGCAGTGCTAGAGATGGGGAGGTGCTAGCGGGAGGGCCGAAAGATACGCAGTATTTT
cdr3_aa: CSARDGEVLAGGPKDTQYF

clone_size: .
j_call: TRBJ2-5
d_call: .
v_call: TRBV11-1
cdr3_nt: TGTGCCAGCAGCCCGAGAGGTATAGGCAGCACCCCTAGGACCCAGTACTTC
cdr3_aa: CASSPRGIGSTPRTQYF

clone_size: .
j_call: TRBJ1-1
d_call: .
v_call: TRBV2
cdr3_nt: TGTGCCAGCAGTGAAAGAGGGGCGTTAAAAGCTTTCTTT
cdr3_aa: CASSERGALKAFF

clone_size: few
j_call: TRBJ2-1
d_call: .
v_call: TRBV6-5
cdr3_nt: TGTGCCAGCAGTTACTCGTTGGCCTCCTACAATGAGCAGTTCTTC
cdr3_aa: CASSYSLASYNEQFF

clone_size: .
j_call: TRBJ1-4
d_call: .
v_call: TRBV6-2/TRBV6-3
cdr3_nt: TGTGCCAGCAGTTACCTTCCGGCCGCAACTAATGAAAAACTGTTTTTT
cdr3_aa: CASSYLPAATNEKLFF

clone_size: few
j_call: TRBJ2-5
d_call: TRBD1
v_call: TRBV10-3
cdr3_nt: TGTGCCATCAGTAAACAGCAGGGGGAAGAGACCCAGTACTTC
cdr3_aa: CAISKQQGEETQYF

clone_size: .
j_call: TRBJ2-1
d_call: TRBD2
v_call: TRBV5-1
cdr3_nt: TGCGCCGGCAGCTTATTTGCTAGCGGGAGCCATGAGCAGTTCTTC
cdr3_aa: CAGSLFASGSHEQFF

clone_size: few
j_call: TRBJ2-3
d_call: TRBD1
v_call: TRBV3-1
cdr3_nt: TGTGCCAGCAGCCAAGTGGGAGCTGACAGGGGGGCAGATACGCAGTATTTT
cdr3_aa: CASSQVGADRGADTQYF

clone_size: few
j_call: TRBJ2-1
d_call: .
v_call: TRBV5-6
cdr3_nt: TGTGCCAGCAGCCCTCTTGCTTCGGGCCTAATCTTCTCCTACAATGAGCAGTTCTTC
cdr3_aa: CASSPLASGLIFSYNEQFF

clone_size: medium-sized
j_call: TRBJ1-1
d_call: .
v_call: TRBV6-2/TRBV6-3
cdr3_nt: TGTGCCAGCAGTTACAATCCCCTTGAAGGGTACACTGAAGCTTTCTTT
cdr3_aa: CASSYNPLEGYTEAFF

clone_size: .
j_call: TRBJ2-1
d_call: .
v_call: TRBV7-2
cdr3_nt: TGTGCCAGCAGCTTAGTGGGCGGAAGTGAGCAGTTCTTC
cdr3_aa: CASSLVGGSEQFF

clone_size: few
j_call: TRBJ1-1
d_call: TRBD1
v_call: TRBV2
cdr3_nt: TGTGCCAGCACCCGATACAGGGGGACCAACACTGAAGCTTTCTTT
cdr3_aa: CASTRYRGTNTEAFF

clone_size: many
j_call: TRBJ2-5
d_call: .
v_call: TRBV9
cdr3_nt: TGTGCCAGCAGCGTAGGATTGAGTAATGAAGAGACCCAGTACTTC
cdr3_aa: CASSVGLSNEETQYF

clone_size: .
j_call: TRBJ2-5
d_call: TRBD1
v_call: TRBV5-1
cdr3_nt: TGCGCCAGCAGCTTGACGGGACAGAAGGAGGAGACCCAGTACTTC
cdr3_aa: CASSLTGQKEETQYF

clone_size: many
j_call: TRBJ1-1
d_call: .
v_call: TRBV20-1
cdr3_nt: TGCAGTGGCTCCAGACCCACTGCGGAAGCTTTCTTT
cdr3_aa: CSGSRPTAEAFF

clone_size: many
j_call: TRBJ2-5
d_call: .
v_call: TRBV4-1
cdr3_nt: TGCGCCAGCAGCCAAGAGAAAACGGGGGAAGAGACCCAGTACTTC
cdr3_aa: CASSQEKTGEETQYF

clone_size: .
j_call: TRBJ2-7
d_call: .
v_call: TRBV5-1
cdr3_nt: TGCGCCAGCAGCTTCGACGTAGGTAGCAGCCCCTACGAGCAGTACTTC
cdr3_aa: CASSFDVGSSPYEQYF

clone_size: once
j_call: TRBJ2-5
d_call: TRBD2
v_call: TRBV2
cdr3_nt: TGTGCCAGCAGTTCTGGCGGGGGGGGCGGGACCCAGTACTTC
cdr3_aa: CASSSGGGGGTQYF

clone_size: .
j_call: TRBJ1-2
d_call: .
v_call: TRBV6-5
cdr3_nt: TGTGCCAGCAGTTACTCCTACCGCCGGGAGAGCGGCTACACCTTC
cdr3_aa: CASSYSYRRESGYTF

clone_size: .
j_call: TRBJ1-3
d_call: .
v_call: TRBV9
cdr3_nt: TGTGCCAGCAGCGGGGGGATTTCTGGAAACACCATATATTTT
cdr3_aa: CASSGGISGNTIYF

clone_size: .
j_call: TRBJ2-7
d_call: TRBD1
v_call: TRBV15
cdr3_nt: TGTGCCACCAGCACTAGACAGGGTCACGAGCAGTACTTC
cdr3_aa: CATSTRQGHEQYF

clone_size: once
j_call: TRBJ2-2
d_call: TRBD2
v_call: TRBV3-1
cdr3_nt: TGTGCCAGCAGGCCCACTAGCGGGAGGGCCGGGGAGCTGTTTTTT
cdr3_aa: CASRPTSGRAGELFF